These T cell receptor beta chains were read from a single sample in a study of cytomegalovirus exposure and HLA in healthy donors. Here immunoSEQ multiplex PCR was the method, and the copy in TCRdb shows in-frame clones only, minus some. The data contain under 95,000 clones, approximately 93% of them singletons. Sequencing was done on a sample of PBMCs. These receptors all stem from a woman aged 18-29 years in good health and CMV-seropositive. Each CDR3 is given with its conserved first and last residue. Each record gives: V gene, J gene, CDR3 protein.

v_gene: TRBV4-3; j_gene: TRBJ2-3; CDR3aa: CASGRGDTQYF
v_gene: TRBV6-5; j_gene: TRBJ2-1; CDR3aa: CASSRPSVGYNEQFF
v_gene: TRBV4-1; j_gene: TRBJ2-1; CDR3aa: CASSRGTSGGSPLNEQFF
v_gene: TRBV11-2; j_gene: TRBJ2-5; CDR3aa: CASSLRDTQETQYF
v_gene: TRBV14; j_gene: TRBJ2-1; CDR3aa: CASSLDFGTSFDEQFF
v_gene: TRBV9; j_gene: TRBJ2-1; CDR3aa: CASSVGSGYNEQFF
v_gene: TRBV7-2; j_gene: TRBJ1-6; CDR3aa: CATAGTGFYNSPLHF
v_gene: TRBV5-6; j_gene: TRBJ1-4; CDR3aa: CASSLAGIRDEKLFF
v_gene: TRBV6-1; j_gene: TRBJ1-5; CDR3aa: CASSTINQPQHF
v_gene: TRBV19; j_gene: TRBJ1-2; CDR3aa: CASTPGSYGYTF
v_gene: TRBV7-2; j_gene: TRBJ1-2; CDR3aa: CASSLSKGGGYYGYTF